The present TCR beta chain was sequenced within a study of a mutant IDH1 vaccine in newly diagnosed glioma. Study at large: The earlier regimen, radiotherapy, temozolomide, or both, was most often both.

The CDR3 sequence is 14 residues long. V lost 1 base, J lost 7 bases, and 11 bases lay in between. Germline lookup yields CDR1 SGHNT and CDR2 YENEEA. Time point described: week 23, last vaccination. Vaccine doses each comprised 300 ug of mutant IDH1 20-mer peptide, with topical imiquimod. Some clones are missing from TCRdb's copy, which holds only in-frame ones; the method was immunoSEQ multiplex PCR. The data hold tens of thousands of clones, with around 85% observed a single time. As concerns this clone: Its antigen remains unidentified.

Sequencing was performed on PBMCs, taken from a glioma patient whose treatment included an IDH1 peptide vaccine. The sequence was collected from a woman between 50 and 59 years old with glioma. The chain joins TRBV11-3 to TRBJ1-3; D is undetermined. CDR3 in amino acids: CASSLGRPGNTIYF. CDR3 coding DNA: TGTGCCAGCAGCTTAGGTAGGCCGGGGAACACCATATATTTT.